A selection of T cell receptor beta chains follows, all from one sample in a study of cytomegalovirus exposure and HLA in healthy donors. Assay: immunoSEQ multiplex PCR; the TCRdb copy retains only in-frame clones and omits some. The data show around 130,000 clones, nearly 90% seen once. The sequencing sample was made of PBMCs. Receptors originate from a woman between 35 and 50 years old in good health and CMV-seronegative. Each CDR3 is given with its conserved first and last residue. The order of the fields is V gene, CDR3 protein.

>TRBV7-8
CASSPERGFGTEAFF
>TRBV19
CASSYLALYEQYF
>TRBV10-3
CAISEAAGATGELFF
>TRBV6-5
CASSIRGIYGYTF
>TRBV6-5
CASSYSFGLAGETQYF
>TRBV19
CASSLPEDYGYTF
>TRBV28
CASSSGGTGTLPWGSGYTF
>TRBV2
CASSERTDTQYF
>TRBV7-9
CASSLGGTYEQYF
>TRBV11-3
CASSPDWSLSNTQYF
>TRBV6-5
CASRPGLNPGYTF
>TRBV7-2
CASSLDWYYEQYF
>TRBV21-1
CASSKEEGLNTEAFF
>TRBV11-2
CASKPLVSLAGDSYEQYF
>TRBV7-8
CASSLAAGNTEAFF
>TRBV7-9
CSSSLATAGGEGKLFF
>TRBV6-1
CASSELVARLEPQHF